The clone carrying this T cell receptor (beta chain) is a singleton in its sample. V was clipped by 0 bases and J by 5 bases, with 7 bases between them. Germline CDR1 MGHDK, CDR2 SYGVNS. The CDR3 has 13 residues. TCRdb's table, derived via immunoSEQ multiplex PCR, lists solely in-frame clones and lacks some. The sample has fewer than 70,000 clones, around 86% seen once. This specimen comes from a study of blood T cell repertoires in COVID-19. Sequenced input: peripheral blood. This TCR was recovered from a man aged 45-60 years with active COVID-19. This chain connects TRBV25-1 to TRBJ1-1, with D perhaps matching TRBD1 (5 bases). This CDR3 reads CASSEYRVTEAFF. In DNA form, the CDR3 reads TGTGCCAGCAGTGAATACAGGGTTACTGAAGCTTTCTTT.